This is a list of T cell receptor beta chains from one sample in a study of human T cells and chemical hapten exposure. TCRdb called the RACE reads again in MiXCR, with one record for every CDR3 protein. The profile covers 95,000 to 130,000 distinct CDR3 sequences, with 9.5% to 13% appearing a single time and about 1.4% taken by the ten largest. The material was whole blood, obtained in connection with sensitization to the hapten diphenylcyclopropenone (DPC). These receptors were collected from a woman aged 45-65 years with alopecia areata. Some clones in this sample may be carry-over from other donors' samples. CDR3s include the opening cysteine and the closing phenylalanine or tryptophan. The order of the fields is D gene, V gene, clone size, J gene, CDR3 protein, CDR3 DNA. D genes are given only for firm matches. Clone size, where shown, is once, few, many, or a class for clones that have expanded.

>NA|TRBV18|few|TRBJ2-5
CASSPNREETQYF
TGTGCCAGCTCACCCAACAGGGAAGAGACCCAGTACTTC
>NA|TRBV18|NA|TRBJ2-5
CASSRTGQETQYF
TGTGCCAGCTCGCGTACAGGGCAAGAGACCCAGTACTTC
>TRBD1|TRBV14|many|TRBJ2-7
CASSQTGIYEQYF
TGTGCCAGCAGCCAGACAGGGATCTACGAGCAGTACTTC
>NA|TRBV7-8|many|TRBJ1-1
CASSPRMGGGTEAFF
TGTGCCAGCAGCCCACGGATGGGAGGTGGAACTGAAGCTTTCTTT
>NA|TRBV20-1|NA|TRBJ1-6
CSAPVPREVFNSPLHF
TGCAGTGCTCCTGTGCCCCGGGAGGTGTTTAATTCACCCCTCCACTTT
>NA|TRBV7-6|many|TRBJ2-1
CASSLGPSSYNEQFF
TGTGCCAGCAGCTTAGGGCCCAGCTCCTACAATGAGCAGTTCTTC
>TRBD2|TRBV3-1|few|TRBJ2-1
CASSSIAGGYNEQFF
TGTGCCAGCAGTTCGATAGCGGGAGGCTACAATGAGCAGTTCTTC
>NA|TRBV11-3|NA|TRBJ2-1
CASSSRAGYNEQFF
TGTGCCAGCAGCTCCCGGGCCGGCTACAATGAGCAGTTCTTC
>NA|TRBV28|few|TRBJ2-1
CASSLYSASYNEQFF
TGTGCCAGCAGTTTATACAGCGCCTCCTACAATGAGCAGTTCTTC
>TRBD2|TRBV7-9|many|TRBJ2-3
CASSATTSGRTDTQYF
TGTGCCAGCAGCGCAACCACTAGCGGCCGCACAGATACGCAGTATTTT
>NA|TRBV20-1|many|TRBJ2-5
CSARDDTDIQETQYF
TGCAGTGCTAGAGATGACACGGACATCCAAGAGACCCAGTACTTC
>NA|TRBV10-3|NA|TRBJ2-7
CASNREFPYEQYF
TGTGCCTCGAACAGGGAATTTCCCTACGAGCAGTACTTC
>NA|TRBV6-5|many|TRBJ2-1
CASSPDTRDGKQFF
TGTGCCAGCAGCCCCGACACTAGGGACGGCAAGCAGTTCTTC
>TRBD2|TRBV12-3/TRBV12-4|few|TRBJ2-3
CASMASGAYTDTQYF
TGTGCCAGCATGGCTAGCGGGGCTTACACAGATACGCAGTATTTT
>NA|TRBV20-1|few|TRBJ1-2
CSARGSSYGYTF
TGCAGTGCTAGAGGATCCAGCTATGGCTACACCTTC
>TRBD2|TRBV28|few|TRBJ2-3
CASIVAGGGLLDTQYF
TGTGCCAGCATAGTAGCGGGAGGGGGCCTTTTGGATACGCAGTATTTT
>NA|TRBV4-3|many|TRBJ1-5
CASSLWVDSNQPQHF
TGCGCCAGCAGCTTATGGGTTGATAGCAATCAGCCCCAGCATTTT
>NA|TRBV27|many|TRBJ2-3
CASSSWTASTDTQYF
TGTGCCAGCAGTTCCTGGACAGCTAGCACAGATACGCAGTATTTT
>NA|TRBV7-2|many|TRBJ2-4
CASSDNSAGVAKNIQYF
TGTGCCAGCAGCGATAACAGCGCCGGGGTAGCCAAAAACATTCAGTACTTC
>TRBD1|TRBV2|few|TRBJ1-1
CASSDHQGAGRAFF
TGTGCCAGCAGTGATCACCAGGGGGCGGGTCGCGCTTTCTTT
>NA|TRBV18|NA|TRBJ1-6
CASTPGLDNSPLHF
TGTGCCAGCACTCCGGGACTGGATAATTCACCCCTCCACTTT
>TRBD2|TRBV6-1|few|TRBJ2-5
CASRRLSASGVQETQYF
TGTGCCAGCAGGAGGCTTTCGGCTAGCGGGGTCCAAGAGACCCAGTACTTC
>TRBD2|TRBV12-3/TRBV12-4|few|TRBJ2-7
CASNPGLEFSEQYF
TGTGCCAGCAACCCGGGACTAGAGTTCTCCGAGCAGTACTTC
>NA|TRBV5-1|many|TRBJ2-5
CASSFGGETQYF
TGCGCCAGCTCATTCGGAGGGGAAACCCAGTACTTC
>TRBD2|TRBV20-1|many|TRBJ2-7
CSARAGGGYEQYF
TGCAGTGCCCGAGCGGGAGGGGGCTACGAGCAGTACTTC
>NA|TRBV2|NA|TRBJ1-5
CASSETQSSNQPQHF
TGTGCCAGCAGTGAAACCCAGTCTAGCAATCAGCCCCAGCATTTT
>NA|TRBV7-2|NA|TRBJ2-1
CASSSRRVLYNEQFF
TGTGCCAGCAGCTCAAGGCGGGTTCTCTACAATGAGCAGTTCTTC
>TRBD1|TRBV6-5|many|TRBJ1-1
CASSLQGDTEAFF
TGTGCCAGCAGTTTACAGGGGGACACTGAAGCTTTCTTT
>TRBD2|TRBV24-1|few|TRBJ2-7
CATSDSGTSGDEQYF
TGTGCCACCAGTGATAGCGGGACTAGCGGGGACGAGCAGTACTTC
>TRBD2|TRBV5-4|few|TRBJ2-1
CASRRTSGSAVYNEQFF
TGTGCCAGCAGGCGGACTAGCGGGAGTGCTGTCTACAATGAGCAGTTCTTC
>NA|TRBV28|NA|TRBJ2-7
CASRGLIHEQYF
TGTGCCAGCAGGGGGCTTATCCACGAGCAGTACTTC
>TRBD2|TRBV4-2|few|TRBJ2-5
CASSQDLAGEQETQYF
TGTGCCAGCAGCCAAGATCTAGCGGGGGAGCAAGAGACCCAGTACTTC
>NA|TRBV7-9|many|TRBJ2-1
CASSFGQDQFF
TGTGCCAGCAGCTTTGGACAAGACCAGTTCTTC
>NA|TRBV12-3/TRBV12-4|few|TRBJ2-5
CASSFLGPQTLGFIQYF
TGTGCCAGCAGTTTTCTCGGTCCACAGACTTTGGGGTTTATCCAGTACTTC
>NA|TRBV28|NA|TRBJ1-1
CASSSPSRWASEAFF
TGTGCCAGCAGCTCTCCGTCCCGCTGGGCATCTGAAGCTTTCTTT
>TRBD1|TRBV4-1|NA|TRBJ2-7
CASSQPGQGAFEQYF
TGCGCCAGCAGCCAACCGGGACAGGGGGCGTTCGAGCAGTACTTC
>NA|TRBV12-2|NA|TRBJ1-5
CASRLAPGEGDQPQHF
TGTGCAAGTCGCTTAGCCCCAGGGGAGGGGGATCAGCCCCAGCATTTT
>NA|TRBV28|NA|TRBJ2-5
CATLNLLRTQYF
TGTGCCACCCTCAATCTTCTTAGGACCCAGTACTTC
>NA|TRBV3-1|NA|TRBJ2-3
CASSQDHAGTDTQYF
TGTGCCAGCAGCCAAGACCATGCGGGCACAGATACGCAGTATTTT
>NA|TRBV28|many|TRBJ1-2
CATLNEGRFVGYTF
TGTGCCACACTCAATGAGGGAAGGTTCGTTGGCTACACCTTC
>NA|TRBV12-3/TRBV12-4|few|TRBJ2-2
CASSLGQGRTGELFF
TGTGCCAGCAGCTTAGGTCAGGGCCGCACCGGGGAGCTGTTTTTT
>NA|TRBV24-1|NA|TRBJ1-1
CATKGSWGTEAFF
TGTGCCACCAAAGGGTCCTGGGGTACTGAAGCTTTCTTT
>NA|TRBV20-1|few|TRBJ1-2
CSASRSEYGYTF
TGCAGTGCTTCCAGGAGCGAATATGGCTACACCTTC
>NA|TRBV29-1|NA|TRBJ1-1
CSVEEHGGGAFF
TGCAGCGTTGAAGAGCACGGGGGCGGGGCTTTCTTT
>NA|TRBV7-9|NA|TRBJ2-2
CASSLEGEWYTGELFF
TGTGCCAGCAGCTTAGAGGGGGAGTGGTACACCGGGGAGCTGTTTTTT
>TRBD1|TRBV5-6|NA|TRBJ1-3
CASRRTGAGNTIYF
TGTGCCAGCAGGCGGACAGGGGCTGGAAACACCATATATTTT
>TRBD1|TRBV7-9|NA|TRBJ1-4
CASSLLPTGEKLFF
TGTGCCAGCAGCTTATTACCGACAGGGGAAAAACTGTTTTTT
>NA|TRBV27|few|TRBJ2-3
CASRGTSTDTQYF
TGTGCCAGTAGAGGGACTAGCACAGATACGCAGTATTTT